This T cell receptor beta chain is drawn from a study of shared clonotypes between healthy human individuals. The repertoire was sequenced with immunoSEQ multiplex PCR; TCRdb's copy has only in-frame clones and lacks some. The sample contains about 600,000 clones, 95% of which appear only once. This CDR3 comprises 15 residues. Germline V gives CDR1 SGHNT, CDR2 YYREEE (reference sequence). With V trimmed by 0 bases and J by 3 bases, 2 bases remained unmatched. Naivety among CD8 cells was defined by CD45RO negativity and positive CCR7 selection, thereby excluding terminally differentiated effector memory CD45RA+ cells.

The source material was naive CD8+ T cells sorted from blood. V usage is TRBV5-4 and J usage is TRBJ2-3, with TRBD2 matching 9 bases. This TCR was sampled from a woman in her twenties or thirties in good health. In DNA form, the CDR3 reads TGTGCCAGCAGCTTGGGACTAGCGGTAACAGATACGCAGTATTTT. This sequence encodes CASSLGLAVTDTQYF.